This TCR beta chain was captured by sequencing in a study of T cell repertoires in cytomegalovirus infection. Background on the study: Public TCR beta signature analysis indicated the presence of both CMV infection and matching HLA type.

Study results and limitations: HLA-C-restricted CMV-specific TCR beta clonotypes were dominant in the ex vivo response. The cumulative frequency of public TCR beta families distinguished individuals who carried CMV together with the relevant HLA.

This clonotype has ten or more counts. Its antigen remains unidentified. TCRdb called the reads again in MiXCR, with one record for every CDR3 protein. This sample has tens of thousands of distinct CDR3 sequences, with about 30% found just once. The sequencing input was PBMCs, sequenced either directly or after in vitro stimulation (not recorded which). This TCR came from a human donor in good health (CMV status not recorded). Some clones in this sample may be carry-over from other donors' samples.

The CDR3 loop reads CASSILVGQSYEQYF. Written as DNA, the CDR3 is TGTGCCAGTAGTATCCTGGTGGGGCAGAGCTACGAGCAGTACTTC. The rearrangement links TRBV19 to TRBJ2-7; perhaps TRBD1 as D (5 bases). Germline V lookup: CDR1 LNHDA, CDR2 SQIVND (reference sequence). Trimming pared 3 bases from V and 3 bases from J, leaving 15 bases between. This CDR3 is 15 amino acids long.